This TCR beta chain was documented in a study of CD8 T cells in Susac syndrome. Looking at the study overall: Susac syndrome patients were untreated, on corticosteroids with some adding intravenous immunoglobulin, or on intravenous immunoglobulin only.

This CDR3 comprises 15 residues. Germline lookup yields CDR1 SGHTA and CDR2 FQGNSA. V was trimmed by 5 bases and J by 6 bases, leaving 17 bases between them. RNA, at about 0.45 to 1 ug, was reverse transcribed with random hexamers. TCRdb processed the immunoSEQ multiplex PCR reads anew with MiXCR; each CDR3 protein has one entry. The sample holds approximately 77,000 distinct CDR3 sequences, more than 85% seen once. Sequencing input: CD4+ T cells from PBMCs. The chain employs TRBV7-2 and TRBJ2-1, with D possibly TRBD2 on 5 matching bases. The sequence was obtained from a human donor with Susac syndrome. CDR3 protein: CASSTRGSSGNEQFF. The CDR3 nucleotides are TGTGCCAGCAGCACCCGGGGTAGTTCGGGCAATGAGCAGTTCTTC.